This T cell receptor beta chain is from a study of shared clonotypes between healthy human individuals. The V end was cut by 5 bases, the J end by 3 bases, with 10 bases between. The CDR3 runs 14 residues. Germline assignment: CDR1 MNHNS and CDR2 SASEGT. Only in-frame clones appear in the TCRdb table, and some are missing; sequencing was by immunoSEQ multiplex PCR. This sample has about 680,000 clones; approximately 79% occur once, and the top ten carry around 1.6%. This TCR derives from a woman aged 25 to 39 in good health. This chain links TRBV6-1 with TRBJ2-2; possible D gene TRBD1, 6 bases. The sample consisted of memory CD4+ T cells sorted from blood. Subset in this sample: CD45RA-negative fraction. The CDR3 sequence is CASSSGAYTGELFF. Written as DNA, the CDR3 is TGTGCCAGCAGTTCAGGGGCTTACACCGGGGAGCTGTTTTTT.